This T cell receptor beta chain was observed in a study of OX40 agonist ivuxolimab in advanced cancers. Study background: All patients had ivuxolimab intravenously every 2 weeks at 0.01 to 10 mg/kg. Overall study results and limits: The CD4+ and CD8+ T cells in the blood had expanded clonally by week 6 at 0.1 to 3.0 mg/kg. Expanded clones were, on average, more numerous in CD8+ T cells than in CD4+.

The ends were cut back, 4 bases at V and 0 bases at J, with 4 bases in the middle. The CDR3 contains 13 residues. Germline CDR1 is SEHNR and CDR2 is FQNEAQ (reference sequence). This clone was seen more than once but under ten times. The target antigen is unknown. Assay: immunoSEQ multiplex PCR; the TCRdb copy retains only in-frame clones and omits some. This sample yields around 51,000 clones, of which 85% to 90% are seen a single time; over 9% belongs to the top ten. Systemic immunosuppression or autoimmune disease history was grounds to exclude patients. The genes are TRBV7-9 and TRBJ1-5; no reliable D call. This sequence originates from an adult with an advanced solid tumor such as melanoma, head and neck, liver or kidney cancer. Material: CD4+ or CD8+ T cells sorted from blood, obtained in a trial of the OX40 agonist ivuxolimab. The CDR3 loop reads CASSSNSNQPQHF. The CDR3 nucleotides read TGTGCCAGCAGCTCGAATAGCAATCAGCCCCAGCATTTT.